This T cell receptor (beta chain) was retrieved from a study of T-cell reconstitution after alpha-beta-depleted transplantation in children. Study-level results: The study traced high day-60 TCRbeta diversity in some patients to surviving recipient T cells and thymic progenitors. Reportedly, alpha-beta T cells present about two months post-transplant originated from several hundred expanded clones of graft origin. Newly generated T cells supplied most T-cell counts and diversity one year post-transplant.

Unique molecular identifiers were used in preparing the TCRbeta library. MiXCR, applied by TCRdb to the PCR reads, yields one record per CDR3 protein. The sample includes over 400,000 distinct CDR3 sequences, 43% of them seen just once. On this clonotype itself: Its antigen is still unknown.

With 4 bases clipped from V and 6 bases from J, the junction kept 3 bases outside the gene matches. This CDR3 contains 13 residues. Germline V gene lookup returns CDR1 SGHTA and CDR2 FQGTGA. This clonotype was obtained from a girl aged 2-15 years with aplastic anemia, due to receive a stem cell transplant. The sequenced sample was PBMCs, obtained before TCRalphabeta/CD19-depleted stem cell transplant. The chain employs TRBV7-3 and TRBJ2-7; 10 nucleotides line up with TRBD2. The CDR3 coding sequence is TGTGCCAGCAGCTCTAGCGGGAGCGGCGAGCAGTACTTC. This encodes CASSSSGSGEQYF.